This TCR beta chain was sequenced during a study of T-cell memory formation after mild COVID-19 (dated by TCRdb to the early 2020s). The study in broad terms: TCR sequence clusters from the two donors were largely donor specific. In two donors, T-cell clones that expanded and contracted after mild COVID-19 were followed by sequencing TCRalpha and TCRbeta repertoires longitudinally. The cohort comprised two young, previously healthy adult volunteers, one female and one male. Beyond this particular receptor, the publication reports: Contracting CD4+ clones appeared mostly in the CM and EM memory subsets, whereas CD8+ clones were enriched in EMRA. Balanced CD4/CD8 phenotypes were observed for clones contracting from day 15 to 85, whereas a bias towards CD4+ was observed for a second wave of clones expanding from day 15 to 37. The study covered only two mild cases, and larger cohorts including severe cases with pre-infection samples were considered necessary. Some responding clones were detected in pre-infection memory, suggesting pre-existing cross-reactive memory T cells joined the SARS-CoV-2 response. SARS-CoV-2 specificity of the second-wave clones peaking on day 37 was not confirmed.

Ficoll-Paque density gradient centrifugation was used to isolate PBMCs. The sequencer listed for this sample is Illumina NovaSeq 6000. TCRalpha and TCRbeta cDNA libraries were constructed by 5'RACE with constant-segment primers, with sample barcodes and unique molecular identifiers being introduced. Trizol reagent was used to extract RNA from every sample. Library amplification was performed in two PCR steps, and a second sample barcode and Illumina TruSeq adapters were introduced in the second step. Sequencing of libraries was performed on an Illumina NovaSeq with 2 x 150 bp paired-end reads. Per the source publication's procedure: Demultiplexing of reads and collapsing into UMI-guided consensus sequences were performed with migec v1.2.7. With mixcr v2.1.11, UMI consensuses were aligned to TRA and TRB V and J templates and assembled into clonotypes. A clonotype was counted as expanded or contracted only if both edgeR and NoisET called the change significant, with noise models trained on biological replicates. edgeR calls used a false discovery rate-adjusted p below 0.01 and a log2 fold-change threshold of 1. As an exploratory analysis of dynamics, max-normalized trajectories of the 1000 most abundant clonotypes were examined by PCA with hierarchical clustering. Each responding clone was given a CD4 or CD8 phenotype based on the CD4+ and CD8+ repertoires, which had been sequenced separately. TCRdb itself trimmed the public reads at Q25 with fastp, ran MiXCR and retained productive beta chains. Rows are combined by CDR3 protein, so each entry shows the most common genes and DNA. Clone size and V and J calls follow TCRdb, not the original study. This sample is represented by 150,000 to 200,000 distinct CDR3 sequences; about 14% of them were singletons. Over 12% of the sample comes from the top ten.

This clonotype was detected only a few times. Its binding antigen is unknown. Qualities for individual bases were not recorded, and no much larger clone is one base off. The cysteine opens and the phenylalanine closes a CDR3 of 15 amino acids. The read is trimmed to its CDR3 DNA, 45 bases read in frame from base 1. Germline trimming: 1 base from V, 4 bases from J; junction bases outside gene matches: 2. From a lookup of the germline V gene, CDR1 and CDR2 are SGHAT and FQNNGV. This receptor was taken from an adult woman who had mild COVID-19 (a few samples of this study predate the infection). The sample titles of this study are shuffled in the database, so cell type and time point are left out; the donor was told from shared clones. The chain employs TRBV11-2 and TRBJ2-1, with 9 bases aligning to TRBD2. The sequenced sample consisted of PBMCs or a T cell subset sorted from them (not recorded which). The CDR3 protein sequence reads: CASSLAAGGYNEQFF. The base sequence is TGTGCCAGCAGCTTAGCAGCGGGAGGATACAATGAGCAGTTCTTC.